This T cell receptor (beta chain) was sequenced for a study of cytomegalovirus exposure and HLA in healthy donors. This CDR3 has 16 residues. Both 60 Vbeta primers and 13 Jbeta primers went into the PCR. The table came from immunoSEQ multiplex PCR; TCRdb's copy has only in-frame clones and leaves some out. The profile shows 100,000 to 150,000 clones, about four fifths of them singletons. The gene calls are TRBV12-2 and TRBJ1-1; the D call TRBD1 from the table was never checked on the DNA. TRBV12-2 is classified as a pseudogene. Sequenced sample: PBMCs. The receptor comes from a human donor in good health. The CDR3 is CASRLGFGRADTEAFF. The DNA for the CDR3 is TGTGCAAGTCGCTTAGGTTTCGGCAGGGCGGACACTGAAGCTTTCTTT.